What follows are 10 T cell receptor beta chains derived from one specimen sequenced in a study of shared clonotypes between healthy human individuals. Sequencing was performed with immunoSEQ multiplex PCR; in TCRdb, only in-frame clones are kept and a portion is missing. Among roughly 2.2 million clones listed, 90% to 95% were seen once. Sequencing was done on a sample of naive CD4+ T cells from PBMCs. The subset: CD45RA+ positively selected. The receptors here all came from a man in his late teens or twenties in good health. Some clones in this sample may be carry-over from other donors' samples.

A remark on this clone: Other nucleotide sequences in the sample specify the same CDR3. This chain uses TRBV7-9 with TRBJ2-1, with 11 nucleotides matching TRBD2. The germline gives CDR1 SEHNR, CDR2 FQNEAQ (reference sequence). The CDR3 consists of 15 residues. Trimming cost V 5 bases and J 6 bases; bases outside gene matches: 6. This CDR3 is CASSPLAGEVNEQFF. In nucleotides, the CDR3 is TGTGCCAGCAGCCCACTAGCGGGAGAAGTCAATGAGCAGTTCTTC. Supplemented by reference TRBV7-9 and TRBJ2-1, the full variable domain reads DTGVSQNPRHKITKRGQNVTFRCDPISEHNRLYWYRQTLGQGPEFLTYFQNEAQLEKSRLLSDRFSAERPKGSFSTLEIQRTEQGDSAMYLCASSPLAGEVNEQFFGPGTRLTVL.

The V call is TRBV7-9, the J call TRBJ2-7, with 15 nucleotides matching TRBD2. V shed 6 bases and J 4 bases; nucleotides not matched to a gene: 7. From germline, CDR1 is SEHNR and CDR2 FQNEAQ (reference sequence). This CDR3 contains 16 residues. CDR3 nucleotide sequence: TGTGCCAGCAGTCTCAGGACTAGCGGGAGGGTTTACGAGCAGTACTTC. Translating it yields CASSLRTSGRVYEQYF. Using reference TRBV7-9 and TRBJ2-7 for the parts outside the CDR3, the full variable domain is DTGVSQNPRHKITKRGQNVTFRCDPISEHNRLYWYRQTLGQGPEFLTYFQNEAQLEKSRLLSDRFSAERPKGSFSTLEIQRTEQGDSAMYLCASSLRTSGRVYEQYFGPGTRLTVT.

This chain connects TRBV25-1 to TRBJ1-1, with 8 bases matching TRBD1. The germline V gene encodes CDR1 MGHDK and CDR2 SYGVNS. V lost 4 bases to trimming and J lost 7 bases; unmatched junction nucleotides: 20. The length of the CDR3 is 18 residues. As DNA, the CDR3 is TGTGCCAGCAGTGGGAATCACCCCGGGACAGGAATTAGGGGTGAAGCTTTCTTT. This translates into CASSGNHPGTGIRGEAFF. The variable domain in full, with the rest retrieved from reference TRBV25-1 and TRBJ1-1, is EADIYQTPRYLVIGTGKKITLECSQTMGHDKMYWYQQDPGMELHLIHYSYGVNSTEKGDLSSESTVSRIRTEHFPLTLESARPSHTSQYLCASSGNHPGTGIRGEAFFGQGTRLTVV.

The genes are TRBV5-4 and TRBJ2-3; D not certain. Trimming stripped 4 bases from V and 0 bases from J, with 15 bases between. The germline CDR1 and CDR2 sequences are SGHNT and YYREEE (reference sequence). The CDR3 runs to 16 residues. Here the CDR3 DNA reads TGTGCCAGCAGCCACGGGTGGGCAGCAAGCACAGATACGCAGTATTTT. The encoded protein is CASSHGWAASTDTQYF. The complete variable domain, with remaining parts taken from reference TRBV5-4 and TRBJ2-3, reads ETGVTQSPTHLIKTRGQQVTLRCSSQSGHNTVSWYQQALGQGPQFIFQYYREEENGRGNFPPRFSGLQFPNYSSELNVNALELDDSALYLCASSHGWAASTDTQYFGPGTRLTVL.

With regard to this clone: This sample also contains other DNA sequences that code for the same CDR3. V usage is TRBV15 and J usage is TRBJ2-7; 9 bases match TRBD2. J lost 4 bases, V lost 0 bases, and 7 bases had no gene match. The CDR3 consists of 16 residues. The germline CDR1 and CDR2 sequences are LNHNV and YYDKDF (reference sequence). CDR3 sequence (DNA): TGTGCCACCAGCAGAGATCGCCTAGCGGGATCTTACGAGCAGTACTTC. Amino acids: CATSRDRLAGSYEQYF.

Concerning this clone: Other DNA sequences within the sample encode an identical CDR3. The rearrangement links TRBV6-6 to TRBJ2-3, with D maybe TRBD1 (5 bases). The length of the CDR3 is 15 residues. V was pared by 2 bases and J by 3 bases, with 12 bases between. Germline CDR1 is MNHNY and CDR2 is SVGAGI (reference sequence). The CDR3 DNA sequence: TGTGCCAGCAGTTACAGGGGAAGAGGAACAGATACGCAGTATTTT. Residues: CASSYRGRGTDTQYF.

DNA for the CDR3: TGTGCCAGCAGACTACCTGGGGCCAACGTCCTGACTTTC. Amino acids: CASRLPGANVLTF. The rearrangement uses TRBV7-3 and TRBJ2-6; D unresolved. Trimming stripped 6 bases from V and 2 bases from J, with 5 bases between. Looked up from germline, CDR1 is SGHTA and CDR2 is FQGTGA. The CDR3 consists of 13 residues. Together with reference TRBV7-3 and TRBJ2-6, the CDR3 gives the full variable domain: GAGVSQTPSNKVTEKGKYVELRCDPISGHTALYWYRQSLGQGPEFLIYFQGTGAADDSGLPNDRFFAVRPEGSVSTLKIQRTERGDSAVYLCASRLPGANVLTFGAGSRLTVL.

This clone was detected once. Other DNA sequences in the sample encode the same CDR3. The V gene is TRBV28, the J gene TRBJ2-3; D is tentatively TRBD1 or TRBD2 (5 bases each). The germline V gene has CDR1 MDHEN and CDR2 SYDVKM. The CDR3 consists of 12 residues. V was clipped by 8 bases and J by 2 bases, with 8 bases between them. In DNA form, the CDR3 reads TGTGCCAGCGGGGACCTCACAGATACGCAGTATTTT. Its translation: CASGDLTDTQYF.

CDR3 region: CASSYDPTSRGNMYTF. The CDR3, as DNA: TGTGCCAGCAGTTACGACCCGACGAGTCGGGGTAATATGTACACCTTC. The chain employs TRBV6-5 and TRBJ1-2; D ambiguous. Germline CDR1 reads MNHEY; CDR2 reads SVGAGI. The germline V and J ends were trimmed by 2 bases and 11 bases, with 24 bases remaining between them. There are 16 residues in the CDR3.

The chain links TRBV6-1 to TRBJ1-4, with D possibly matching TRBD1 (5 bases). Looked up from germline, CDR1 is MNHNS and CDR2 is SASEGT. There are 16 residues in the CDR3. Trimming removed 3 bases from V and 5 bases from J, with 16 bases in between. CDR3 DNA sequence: TGTGCCAGCAGTGACCTGCGGTGGGGCGCCAATGAAAAACTGTTTTTT. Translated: CASSDLRWGANEKLFF.